The T cell receptor beta chain described here comes from a study of CD8+ T cells in alopecia areata. Study findings and constraints: Clarity of TCR sharing across patients fell short of that in mice, possibly HLA-related. Scalp lesions, especially in alopecia totalis/universalis, had higher clonality than normal scalp.

cDNA prepared by RNA extraction and subsequent reverse transcription served as the template for sequencing. TCRdb's table, derived via immunoSEQ multiplex PCR, lists solely in-frame clones and lacks some. The data show about 110,000 clones, under 65% seen once. Germline V gene sequence: CDR1 MRHNA, CDR2 SNTAGT. The CDR3 spans 16 residues. The V segment lost 6 bases and the J segment 4 bases; nucleotides outside the gene matches: 10. Sorted out of PBMCs were CD4+ T cells and CD8+ T cells. Only a few counts were recorded for this clone. Its target is unknown. Sequencing was done on a sample of NKG2D-low CD8+ T cells sorted from blood. The rearrangement links TRBV6-4 to TRBJ2-3, with 10 positions matching TRBD1. The receptor's source is a human donor with alopecia areata. The CDR3 coding sequence is TGTGCCAGCAGAACCCCGACAGGGGGCGCGTCAGATACGCAGTATTTT. Its protein is CASRTPTGGASDTQYF.